Below are 21 T cell receptor beta chains sequenced from a single sample in a study of beta chain features in type 1 diabetes. Expressed TCRB transcripts were sequenced because the isolated RNA had all been reverse transcribed beforehand. The protocol was immunoSEQ multiplex PCR, while the TCRdb copy is restricted to in-frame clones and leaves out a portion. The repertoire includes around 430,000 clones, about 30% of them detected once, and more than 0.055% sits in the top ten. The sample taken for sequencing was naive CD4+ T cells from blood. Receptor source: a man between 18 and 35 years old in good health.

This clone has only a few counts. The chain joins TRBV30 to TRBJ2-1; 7 bases map to TRBD1. CDR3 length: 16 amino acids. V trimming: 0 bases; J trimming: 5 bases; junction bases outside the gene matches: 10. CDR1 is GTSNPN, CDR2 SVGIG, per germline (reference sequence). DNA for the CDR3: TGTGCCTGGAGTGTACGGACCGGGACAGAGCACAATGAGCAGTTCTTC. Translating it yields CAWSVRTGTEHNEQFF.

The V gene is TRBV27, the J gene TRBJ2-7; TRBD1 matches at 7 bases. V trimming: 2 bases; J trimming: 5 bases; junction bases outside the gene matches: 6. The CDR3 loop spans 14 amino acids. Germline CDR1 is MNHEY and CDR2 is SMNVEV (reference sequence). CDR3 loop: CASSLRRGGDEQYF. The CDR3 DNA follows: TGTGCCAGCAGTTTACGGCGAGGGGGCGACGAGCAGTACTTC.

This clone has only a few counts. V and J are TRBV4-3 and TRBJ2-6, with a possible D match to TRBD1 (6 bases). There are 18 residues in the CDR3. V dropped 0 bases and J dropped 4 bases, with 16 bases sitting between them. Germline CDR1 LGHNA, CDR2 YSLEER. CDR3 in amino acids: CASSQDPGAGVGANVLTF. CDR3 coding DNA: TGCGCCAGCAGCCAAGATCCTGGGGCAGGGGTCGGGGCCAACGTCCTGACTTTC.

CDR3 nucleotide sequence: TGTGCCAGCAGTGAGTCCAGGGGGTTTGAAAAACTGTTTTTT. Its translation: CASSESRGFEKLFF. The V gene is TRBV25-1, the J gene TRBJ1-4, with TRBD1 matching 7 bases. The V segment lost 3 bases and the J segment 7 bases; nucleotides outside the gene matches: 5. The V gene's germline CDR1 is MGHDK and CDR2 SYGVNS. This CDR3 is 14 amino acids long.

The chain links TRBV15 to TRBJ2-7, with TRBD2 identical over 9 bases. This CDR3 has 15 residues. Germline V gene lookup returns CDR1 LNHNV and CDR2 YYDKDF (reference sequence). V trimming: 5 bases; J trimming: 3 bases; junction bases outside the gene matches: 8. The DNA for the CDR3 is TGTGCCACCAGCGGACGCCTGACTAGCGGCTACGAGCAGTACTTC. Translating gives CATSGRLTSGYEQYF.

This clone was seen a few times. The gene calls are TRBV2 and TRBJ2-4; D is perhaps TRBD1 or TRBD2 (5 bases each). Germline CDR1 reads SNHLY; CDR2 reads FYNNEI. The CDR3 totals 13 residues. The V end was cut by 0 bases, the J end by 15 bases, with 15 bases between. CDR3 in DNA: TGTGCCAGCAGTGAAGCGGGGCCCACAGAGGGGTACTTC. Translation: CASSEAGPTEGYF.

The chain carries TRBV11-2 and TRBJ2-1; TRBD1 or TRBD2 may be the D gene (5 bases each). Trimming removed 0 bases from V and 3 bases from J, with 9 bases in between. Germline V gives CDR1 SGHAT, CDR2 FQNNGV. This CDR3 contains 15 residues. Written as DNA, the CDR3 is TGTGCCAGCAGCTTAGAAAGGGACCTCTACAATGAGCAGTTCTTC. Amino acid sequence: CASSLERDLYNEQFF.

This clone was counted a few times. The identical CDR3 is also encoded by other nucleotide sequences in the sample. This chain connects TRBV30 to TRBJ1-5; D ambiguous. The V end was cut by 0 bases, the J end by 5 bases, with 8 bases between. The germline gives CDR1 GTSNPN, CDR2 SVGIG (reference sequence). This CDR3 comprises 13 residues. Here the CDR3 reads CAWSVRGDQPQHF. DNA of the CDR3: TGTGCCTGGAGTGTACGCGGGGATCAGCCCCAGCATTTT.

The V call is TRBV5-4, the J call TRBJ2-5, with a possible D match to TRBD2 (5 bases). Germline V gene data show CDR1 as SGHNT and CDR2 as YYREEE (reference sequence). Trimming removed 0 bases at V and 5 bases at J, with 14 bases between. The CDR3 is made up of 15 amino acids. CDR3 nucleotides: TGTGCCAGCAGCTTGGGAGGGAGTACGACGGAGACCCAGTACTTC. Its translation: CASSLGGSTTETQYF.

This clone was observed a handful of times. The gene calls are TRBV9 and TRBJ2-5, with D uncertain. Germline lookup yields CDR1 SGDLS and CDR2 YYNGEE. The CDR3 sequence is 14 residues long. Trimming shortened V by 0 bases and J by 5 bases, and 11 bases separated the two germline ends. Here the CDR3 DNA reads TGTGCCAGCAGCGTAGCTGGCAGATACGAGACCCAGTACTTC. Translated: CASSVAGRYETQYF. The full variable domain, in which reference TRBV9 and TRBJ2-5 provide the parts outside the CDR3, is DSGVTQTPKHLITATGQRVTLRCSPRSGDLSVYWYQQSLDQGLQFLIQYYNGEERAKGNILERFSAQQFPDLHSELNLSSLELGDSALYFCASSVAGRYETQYFGPGTRLLVL.

As to this clone: Other DNA sequences of this sample code for an identical CDR3. The chain carries TRBV14 and TRBJ2-5; D might be TRBD2 (5 bases). CDR1 and CDR2 from the germline V gene are SGHDN and FVKESK. V lost 1 base to trimming and J lost 5 bases, with 5 bases between them. The length of the CDR3 is 12 residues. The CDR3 sequence is CASSQAGETQYF. Here the CDR3 DNA reads TGTGCCAGCAGCCAAGCGGGGGAGACCCAGTACTTC.

A remark on this clone: This same CDR3 is encoded by further DNA sequences in the sample. The rearrangement joins TRBV6-5 to TRBJ2-3; the D is unclear. V was clipped by 0 bases and J by 1 base, with 5 bases between them. The CDR3 runs 14 residues. Per the germline V gene, CDR1 is MNHEY and CDR2 is SVGAGI. Written as DNA, the CDR3 is TGTGCCAGCAGTTACTCTCGAGGCACAGATACGCAGTATTTT. Translating it yields CASSYSRGTDTQYF.

This chain uses TRBV14 with TRBJ2-7, with 10 bases identical to TRBD2. With 0 bases clipped from V and 4 bases from J, the junction kept 6 bases outside the gene matches. Germline V CDR1 and CDR2: SGHDN, FVKESK. The CDR3 extends over 16 amino acids. CDR3 loop: CASSQDLGTSEYEQYF. The CDR3 DNA reads TGTGCCAGCAGCCAAGATTTAGGGACTAGCGAGTACGAGCAGTACTTC.

This clone was seen a few times. The sample carries other DNA sequences with the same CDR3. The rearrangement links TRBV5-1 to TRBJ2-2; D not certain. The CDR3 has 13 amino acids. Germline V gene lookup returns CDR1 SGHRS and CDR2 YFSETQ. The V and J ends lost 0 bases and 3 bases respectively, with 3 bases between them. In DNA, the CDR3 is TGCGCCAGCAGCTTGGGCGACACCGGGGAGCTGTTTTTT. This codes for CASSLGDTGELFF.

J is TRBJ2-5 and V is TRBV20-1; D may be TRBD1 (5 bases). V dropped 7 bases and J dropped 3 bases, with 9 bases sitting between them. CDR1 is DFQATT, CDR2 SNEGSKA, per germline (reference sequence). This CDR3 is built from 11 residues. The CDR3 reads CSVKGEETQYF. The CDR3 coding sequence is TGCAGTGTGAAAGGGGAAGAGACCCAGTACTTC.

This sequence joins TRBV30 and TRBJ2-4, with 7 bases fitting TRBD1. The CDR3 runs to 14 residues. Trimming removed 4 bases from V and 3 bases from J; junction bases left unmatched: 6. CDR1 and CDR2 from the germline V gene are GTSNPN and SVGIG (reference sequence). CDR3 region: CAWTPQGVKNIQYF. The CDR3, as DNA: TGTGCCTGGACCCCCCAGGGGGTCAAAAACATTCAGTACTTC.

The V and J genes are TRBV29-1 and TRBJ2-5, with D unclear. The CDR3 runs to 11 residues. With 8 bases removed from V and 0 bases from J, the gap between germline ends came to 7 bases. Germline CDR1 SQVTM, CDR2 ANQGSEA. The CDR3 reads CSPRYQETQYF. DNA of the CDR3: TGCAGCCCGAGGTACCAAGAGACCCAGTACTTC.

The chain couples TRBV30 to TRBJ2-5; 7 nucleotides agree with TRBD2. Losses at the gene ends were 0 bases for V and 1 base for J; bases not matched to a gene: 5. The CDR3 is 15 amino acids. Germline lookup yields CDR1 GTSNPN and CDR2 SVGIG (reference sequence). The CDR3 region has the DNA TGTGCCTGGAGTGTACGCCGACTAGCCCAAGAGACCCAGTACTTC. This gives the protein CAWSVRRLAQETQYF.

The rearrangement joins TRBV30 to TRBJ2-2; tentative D call: TRBD1 (5 bases). The CDR3 consists of 13 residues. Germline lookup yields CDR1 GTSNPN and CDR2 SVGIG (reference sequence). V gave up 3 bases and J gave up 4 bases, with 9 bases separating them. In DNA form, the CDR3 reads TGTGCCTGGAGATATGACAGCACCGGGGAGCTGTTTTTT. It is translated as CAWRYDSTGELFF. Drawing the rest from reference TRBV30 and TRBJ2-2, the complete variable domain is SQTIHQWPATLVQPVGSPLSLECTVEGTSNPNLYWYRQAAGRGLQLLFYSVGIGQISSEVPQNLSASRPQDRQFILSSKKLLLSDSGFYLCAWRYDSTGELFFGEGSRLTVL.

DNA for the CDR3: TGTGCCAGCAGTGTGCAAGGCGGGATGGGGGTGAATACGCAGTATTTT. Its translation: CASSVQGGMGVNTQYF. The J gene is TRBJ2-3, the V gene TRBV2, with D maybe TRBD2 (6 bases). CDR1 SNHLY and CDR2 FYNNEI come from the germline V gene. CDR3 size: 16 residues. Trimming took 4 bases from V and 7 from J, leaving 21 bases between them.

The rearrangement links TRBV29-1 to TRBJ2-2; 11 bases map to TRBD1. Trimming took 7 bases from V and 6 from J; bases not matched to a gene: 4. The CDR3 is 13 amino acids. The V gene's germline CDR1 is SQVTM and CDR2 ANQGSEA. CDR3 in DNA: TGCAGCGCCGGACAGGGGGCGTCCGGGGAGCTGTTTTTT. Its translation: CSAGQGASGELFF.